The 24 T cell receptor beta chains listed next were all sequenced from one sample in a study of spatial heterogeneity in lung cancer. Findings of the study overall: How many expanded intratumoral alpha and beta TCRs were present tracked the tumor mutation count, which was a count of nonsynonymous mutations.

Their antigens are not known. MiXCR, applied by TCRdb to the 5' RACE reads, yields one record per CDR3 protein. Found here are several thousand distinct CDR3 sequences, about 25% of them singletons; the top ten hold 20% to 25%. The time point was: sample taken at primary tumor resection. Material: lung tumor tissue, obtained at surgery. Every receptor here comes from a male donor with early-stage non-small cell lung cancer.

By sample fraction, this clonotype is medium-sized. The genes are TRBV11-3 and TRBJ2-2; D gene uncertain. The CDR3 covers 14 residues. Germline V gene sequence: CDR1 SGHNT, CDR2 YENEEA. V lost 1 base and J lost 6, with 9 bases in between. The CDR3 protein is CASSLVERPGELFF. CDR3 DNA sequence: TGTGCCAGCAGCTTAGTTGAAAGGCCCGGGGAGCTGTTTTTT. The whole variable domain, remainder taken from reference TRBV11-3 and TRBJ2-2, is EAGVVQSPRYKIIEKKQPVAFWCNPISGHNTLYWYLQNLGQGPELLIRYENEEAVDDSQLPKDRFSAERLKGVDSTLKIQPAELGDSAVYLCASSLVERPGELFFGEGSRLTVL.

Turning to this clonotype: Compared with germline, one end of the junction differs, possibly owing to a read error. The rearrangement uses TRBV7-2 and TRBJ2-5; D is ambiguous. The V gene's germline CDR1 is SGHTA and CDR2 FQGNSA. The CDR3 is made up of 11 amino acids. CDR3 residues: CASSHLETQYF. The CDR3 DNA sequence: TGCGCCAGCAGCCATTTGGAGACCCAGTACTTC.

This clonotype appeared a few times. The gene calls are TRBV9 and TRBJ2-3; 12 bases match TRBD2. This CDR3 contains 19 residues. V dropped 0 bases and J dropped 0; count of bases not matched to a gene: 8. CDR1 SGDLS and CDR2 YYNGEE come from the germline V gene. The DNA of the CDR3 is TGTGCCAGCAGCGTAGGAATTGGGACTAGCGGGTCGAGCACAGATACGCAGTATTTT. This gives the protein CASSVGIGTSGSSTDTQYF.

By frequency in the sample, this clonotype is medium-sized. The genes are TRBV20-1 and TRBJ2-7, with TRBD2 matching over 14 bases. Losses at the gene ends were 3 bases for V and 9 bases for J; bases not matched to a gene: 4. The CDR3 length is 13 residues. The germline V gene has CDR1 DFQATT and CDR2 SNEGSKA (reference sequence). Here the CDR3 reads CSASGLAGGWQYF. The DNA for the CDR3 is TGCAGTGCTAGTGGACTAGCGGGAGGTTGGCAGTACTTC.

The CDR3 here is CASSQAAGLAGTVHNEQFF. CDR3 bases: TGCGCCAGCAGCCAAGCCGCAGGACTAGCGGGGACTGTCCACAATGAGCAGTTCTTC. The chain combines TRBV4-1 with TRBJ2-1; TRBD2 agrees at 12 bases. The germline V gene encodes CDR1 MGHRA and CDR2 YSYEKL. The CDR3 is made up of 19 amino acids. Trimming cost V 1 base and J 5 bases; bases outside gene matches: 12.

V usage is TRBV4-1 and J usage is TRBJ2-7; the match to TRBD2 covers 11 bases. This CDR3 is built from 15 residues. V dropped 2 bases and J dropped 2; count of bases not matched to a gene: 2. Per the germline V gene, CDR1 is MGHRA and CDR2 is YSYEKL. The CDR3 protein is CASSQMTSGTYEQYF. CDR3 sequence (DNA): TGCGCCAGCAGCCAAATGACTAGCGGGACCTACGAGCAGTACTTC.

The chain is built from TRBV11-2 and TRBJ2-1, with 7 bases identical to TRBD2. CDR1 SGHAT and CDR2 FQNNGV come from the germline V gene. The CDR3 runs to 13 residues. Trimming at V came to 1 base and at J to 9 bases, leaving 3 bases not matched to a gene. CDR3 sequence (DNA): TGTGCCAGCAGCTTAGGGGCTAGCGGTGAGCAGTTCTTC. The encoded protein is CASSLGASGEQFF.

This clonotype is classed as medium-sized. The chain has TRBV4-2 and TRBJ2-1; 13 nucleotides align to TRBD2. The CDR3 loop spans 20 amino acids. The ends lost 0 bases at V and 8 bases at J; junction bases unmatched: 16. In germline, CDR1 is LGHNA, CDR2 YNFKEQ. CDR3 residues: CASSQEVWTSGSVPLHEQFF. The CDR3 DNA reads as TGTGCCAGCAGCCAAGAAGTGTGGACTAGCGGGAGTGTCCCTCTCCATGAGCAGTTCTTC.

In its sample, this clonotype ranks as medium-sized (0.01 to 0.1%). CDR3 in DNA: TGTGCCAGCAGTCTCCTGGACGGCAAAAACATTCAGTACTTC. Protein: CASSLLDGKNIQYF. The rearrangement joins TRBV28 to TRBJ2-4; D gene ambiguous. CDR1 and CDR2 (germline): MDHEN, SYDVKM. The V gene lost 5 bases and the J gene lost 3 bases, with 11 bases spanning the gap. The CDR3 covers 14 residues.

This clonotype rates as medium-sized. The V call is TRBV19, the J call TRBJ2-1; 10 bases are shared with TRBD2. This CDR3 contains 19 residues. J gave up 4 bases and V 3 bases, and 15 bases lay outside the gene matches. Germline CDR1 and CDR2: LNHDA and SQIVND (reference sequence). The CDR3 coding sequence is TGTGCCAGTAGTATTGGGGCGCTAGCGGGAGTGTCGAGGTACAATGAGCAGTTCTTC. Encoded protein: CASSIGALAGVSRYNEQFF. The complete variable domain, with remaining parts taken from reference TRBV19 and TRBJ2-1, reads DGGITQSPKYLFRKEGQNVTLSCEQNLNHDAMYWYRQDPGQGLRLIYYSQIVNDFQKGDIAEGYSVSREKKESFPLTVTSAQKNPTAFYLCASSIGALAGVSRYNEQFFGPGTRLTVL.

This chain uses TRBV4-1 with TRBJ1-1; D is uncertain. Germline V gene data show CDR1 as MGHRA and CDR2 as YSYEKL. The CDR3 loop spans 15 amino acids. V was cut by 1 base and J by 3 bases, with 12 bases left in between. The CDR3 region has the DNA TGCGCCAGCAGCCAAGGTATAGATGGGTACACTGAAGCTTTCTTT. Protein sequence: CASSQGIDGYTEAFF.

By share, this clonotype counts as medium-sized. The rearrangement joins TRBV2 to TRBJ2-2; TRBD2 is a possible D gene (6 bases). The germline V gene has CDR1 SNHLY and CDR2 FYNNEI. V was cut by 6 bases and J by 0 bases, with 11 bases left in between. The CDR3 consists of 15 residues. CDR3 coding DNA: TGTGCCAGCAGGATGGAGGGGACGAACACCGGGGAGCTGTTTTTT. Its translation: CASRMEGTNTGELFF. Combining the CDR3 with reference TRBV2 and TRBJ2-2 gives the whole variable domain EPEVTQTPSHQVTQMGQEVILRCVPISNHLYFYWYRQILGQKVEFLVSFYNNEISEKSEIFDDQFSVERPDGSNFTLKIRSTKLEDSAMYFCASRMEGTNTGELFFGEGSRLTVL.

By frequency in the sample, this clonotype is medium-sized. The rearrangement uses TRBV20-1 and TRBJ2-2; TRBD1 agrees at 12 bases. This CDR3 contains 18 residues. Germline CDR1 DFQATT, CDR2 SNEGSKA (reference sequence). V was clipped by 7 bases and J by 1 base; unmatched bases: 13. The CDR3 DNA follows: TGCAGTGTTGAGACCGGGACAGGGGGCCGTGGGAACACCGGGGAGCTGTTTTTT. It translates to CSVETGTGGRGNTGELFF.

This clonotype was seen ten or more times. The chain is built from TRBV6-5 and TRBJ2-6; 8 nucleotides align to TRBD1. The CDR3 has 23 residues. With V trimmed by 3 bases and J by 1 base, 23 bases remained unmatched. Germline V gene data show CDR1 as MNHEY and CDR2 as SVGAGI. In DNA form, the CDR3 reads TGTGCCAGCAGTTATGTGGGAGTCGGACAGGGTAGAATCCCCTCATCTGGGGCCAACGTCCTGACTTTC. Its protein is CASSYVGVGQGRIPSSGANVLTF.

This clonotype has just a few counts. This sequence joins TRBV5-1 and TRBJ2-3; D unresolved. Trimming stripped 0 bases from V and 2 bases from J, with 10 bases between. Germline CDR1 is SGHRS and CDR2 is YFSETQ. The CDR3 runs to 15 residues. The CDR3 DNA reads as TGCGCCAGCAGCTTGGGTCTGGTACTCACAGATACGCAGTATTTT. The encoded protein is CASSLGLVLTDTQYF.

Within the sample, this clonotype is medium-sized. The rearrangement links TRBV28 to TRBJ2-1; 13 bases are shared with TRBD2. V was pared by 7 bases and J by 4 bases, with 7 bases of the junction left unmatched. Looked up from germline, CDR1 is MDHEN and CDR2 is SYDVKM. CDR3 length: 16 residues. CDR3 DNA: TGTGCCAGCACTAAAACTAGCGGGAGGGGATACAATGAGCAGTTCTTC. It yields the protein CASTKTSGRGYNEQFF.

This chain uses TRBV12-2 with TRBJ2-1. TRBV12-2 is a pseudogene. The CDR3 totals 15 residues. CDR3 coding DNA: TGTGCAAGTCGCTTAAACTGTAGCTCCTACAATGAGCAGTTCTTC. Translating gives CASRLNCSSYNEQFF.

By share of the sample, this clonotype is medium-sized. V and J are TRBV7-3 and TRBJ1-1; the D gene is possibly TRBD1 (5 bases). Trimming pared 0 bases from V and 8 bases from J, leaving 10 bases between. Germline lookup yields CDR1 SGHTA and CDR2 FQGTGA. There are 13 residues in the CDR3. In nucleotides, the CDR3 is TGTGCCAGCAGCTTAACCCAGGGAGTGGAAGCTTTCTTT. As protein: CASSLTQGVEAFF. The whole variable domain, filled in from reference TRBV7-3 and TRBJ1-1, reads GAGVSQTPSNKVTEKGKYVELRCDPISGHTALYWYRQSLGQGPEFLIYFQGTGAADDSGLPNDRFFAVRPEGSVSTLKIQRTERGDSAVYLCASSLTQGVEAFFGQGTRLTVV.

The rearrangement joins TRBV27 to TRBJ2-3, with no clear D. The CDR3 is made up of 15 amino acids. The germline CDR1 and CDR2 sequences are MNHEY and SMNVEV (reference sequence). V was cut by 2 bases and J by 4 bases, with 13 bases left in between. CDR3 region: CASSLGSTWSDTQYF. The DNA for the CDR3 is TGTGCCAGCAGTTTAGGGTCTACCTGGTCAGATACGCAGTATTTT.

This clonotype is termed medium-sized. This CDR3 is CASSQNVDYGYTF. CDR3 DNA sequence: TGCGCCAGCAGCCAAAACGTGGACTATGGCTACACCTTC. The rearrangement links TRBV4-1 to TRBJ1-2; no clear D gene. The CDR3 covers 13 residues. CDR1 is MGHRA and CDR2 is YSYEKL in the germline V gene. Trimming shortened V by 2 bases and J by 3 bases, and 7 bases separated the two germline ends.

This clonotype was found a few times. This chain uses TRBV20-1 with TRBJ2-3; 7 nucleotides line up with TRBD2. Looked up from germline, CDR1 is DFQATT and CDR2 is SNEGSKA (reference sequence). The CDR3 has 12 amino acids. V trimming: 6 bases; J trimming: 6 bases; junction bases outside the gene matches: 6. The CDR3 sequence is CSAGTIGDTQYF. CDR3 nucleotide sequence: TGCAGTGCGGGGACTATCGGGGATACGCAGTATTTT.

This clonotype qualifies as medium-sized (0.01 to 0.1%). The V call is TRBV29-1, the J call TRBJ2-3, with a tentative D call TRBD1 (6 bases). The CDR3 is 13 amino acids. Germline V gene data show CDR1 as SQVTM and CDR2 as ANQGSEA. Trimming stripped 8 bases from V and 4 bases from J, with 16 bases between. The CDR3 bases are TGCAGCATTACAGGGTTCGGGGCAGATACGCAGTATTTT. Translated, it gives CSITGFGADTQYF.

This clonotype was seen a handful of times. The chain uses TRBV5-5 and TRBJ1-2; 7 nucleotides line up with TRBD1. The CDR3 has 15 residues. V lost 3 bases and J lost 4; bases outside the gene matches: 9. Per germline, CDR1 SGHKS and CDR2 YYEKEE (reference sequence). The CDR3 DNA reads as TGTGCCAGCAGCTCCGCCCGACAGGGCACCTATGGCTACACCTTC. Translated: CASSSARQGTYGYTF.

Only a few counts were recorded for this clonotype. The chain joins TRBV4-2 to TRBJ2-7; 9 bases fit TRBD2. This CDR3 is built from 15 residues. Germline CDR1 is LGHNA and CDR2 is YNFKEQ. Germline trimming cut 0 bases from V and 5 bases from J; bases unmatched to any gene: 5. The CDR3 DNA is TGTGCCAGCAGCCAAGAAGGGACTAGCTTTGACGAGCAGTACTTC. Encoded protein: CASSQEGTSFDEQYF.